This T cell receptor (beta chain) derives from a study of human T cells and chemical hapten exposure. Looking at the study overall: Per-sample TCR yields varied mainly from small pooled library volume differences.

This clonotype showed up just a few times. V lost 5 bases and J lost 5; bases outside the gene matches: 20. Germline V gene lookup returns CDR1 SGHAT and CDR2 FQDESV (reference sequence). The CDR3 is 18 amino acids. Individual cDNA molecules had unique molecular identifiers attached to them by the library. TCRdb fed the RACE reads into MiXCR, producing one record per CDR3 protein. The sample carries under 90,000 distinct CDR3 sequences, around 9.6% recorded once. Time point defined: pre-sensitization, week 0. Treatment specified: therapeutic diphenylcyclopropenone sensitization with weekly scalp DPC. Blood sampling preceded each patch test application. The study extracted total RNA from unfractionated whole blood.

The J gene is TRBJ1-2, the V gene TRBV11-1; 7 nucleotides agree with TRBD1. The source was whole blood, collected in connection with sensitization to the hapten diphenylcyclopropenone (DPC). The receptor's source is a woman in her thirties or forties with alopecia areata. Some clones in this sample may be carry-over from other donors' samples. The DNA for the CDR3 is TGTGCCAGCAGCCCCACCGGGACAGCTTGCTGCCTCCCTTATGGCTACACCTTC. Its protein is CASSPTGTACCLPYGYTF.